The present T cell receptor (beta chain) was sequenced within a study of blood T cell repertoires in COVID-19. TCRdb keeps only in-frame clones here, not all; method: immunoSEQ multiplex PCR. Found here are some 140,000 clones, more than 70% of them singletons; the top ten hold 5.5%. Losses at the gene ends were 10 bases for V and 4 bases for J; bases not matched to a gene: 6. This CDR3 is 12 amino acids long. The chain uses TRBV12-3 or TRBV12-4 and TRBJ2-5, with TRBD1 matching over 7 bases. The receptor comes from a man aged 35-49 years with acute COVID-19. The sequencing sample was made of PBMCs or T cells enriched from blood (not recorded which). The DNA for the CDR3 is TGTGCCACCACGACAGGGAGAGAGACCCAGTACTTC. Its protein is CATTTGRETQYF.